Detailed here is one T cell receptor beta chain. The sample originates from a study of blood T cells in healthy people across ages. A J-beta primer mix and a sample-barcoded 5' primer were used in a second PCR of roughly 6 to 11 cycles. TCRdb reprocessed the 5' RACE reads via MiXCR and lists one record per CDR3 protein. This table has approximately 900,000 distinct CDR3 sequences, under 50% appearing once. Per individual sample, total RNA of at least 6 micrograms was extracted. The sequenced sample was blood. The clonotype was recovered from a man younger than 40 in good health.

CDR3 protein: CSVGPGWDSYEQYF. DNA for the CDR3: TGCAGCGTTGGCCCAGGGTGGGACTCCTACGAGCAGTACTTC. This chain joins TRBV29-1 and TRBJ2-7; D might be TRBD1 (5 bases). The CDR3 totals 14 residues. In germline, CDR1 is SQVTM, CDR2 ANQGSEA. V shed 4 bases and J shed 0 bases, with 13 bases lying between them.